Following are 22 T cell receptor beta chains from one sample sequenced in a study of shared clonotypes between healthy human individuals. Some clones are missing from TCRdb's copy, which holds only in-frame ones; the method was immunoSEQ multiplex PCR. The table shows about 2 million clones, with about 94% occurring only once. CD45RO-negative CD8 cells positively selected for CCR7 made up the naive population, which excluded terminally differentiated effector memory CD45RA+ cells. Sequencing was carried out using naive CD8+ T cells sorted from blood. The receptors shown here come from a young man in good health.

In this sample, this clone turned up once. J is TRBJ2-7 and V is TRBV9; TRBD1 agrees at 9 bases. With 0 bases clipped from V and 2 bases from J, the junction kept 3 bases outside the gene matches. Germline V gene lookup returns CDR1 SGDLS and CDR2 YYNGEE. This CDR3 has 15 amino acids. CDR3: CASSVDGTGPYEQYF. In nucleotides, the CDR3 is TGTGCCAGCAGCGTAGATGGGACAGGGCCCTACGAGCAGTACTTC.

The rearrangement links TRBV28 to TRBJ1-6; D not resolved. Trimming shortened V by 1 base and J by 8 bases, and 3 bases separated the two germline ends. The CDR3 loop spans 12 amino acids. Germline V gene data show CDR1 as MDHEN and CDR2 as SYDVKM. The CDR3 DNA is TGTGCCAGCAGTTTATCGGATTCACCCCTCCACTTT. Amino acids: CASSLSDSPLHF.

V gene TRBV10-2 combines with J gene TRBJ2-5; D perhaps matches TRBD2 (6 bases). From germline, CDR1 is WSHSY and CDR2 SAAADI. The CDR3 contains 13 residues. Trimming removed 8 bases from V and 5 bases from J, with 15 bases in between. The CDR3 protein is CASQQTGGETQYF. The DNA for the CDR3 is TGCGCCAGCCAACAGACCGGAGGGGAGACCCAGTACTTC.

The chain recombines TRBV29-1 with TRBJ2-7; 8 bases fit TRBD1. The CDR3 consists of 16 residues. The V segment lost 4 bases and the J segment 0 bases; nucleotides outside the gene matches: 11. CDR1 and CDR2 from the germline V gene are SQVTM and ANQGSEA. The DNA for the CDR3 is TGCAGCGTTGGATCGACAGGGGCGACCTCCTCCTACGAGCAGTACTTC. It encodes CSVGSTGATSSYEQYF.

In regard to this clone: One end of the junction does not line up with germline, which may come from a read error. The rearrangement uses TRBV7-7 and TRBJ2-5; possibly TRBD1 for D (5 bases). Germline assignment: CDR1 SSHAT and CDR2 FNYEAQ (reference sequence). The CDR3 is 15 amino acids. Written as DNA, the CDR3 is TGTGCTAGCAGCTTAGTTCCAGGGCTCCAAGAGACCCAGTACTTC. Its protein product is CASSLVPGLQETQYF.

The chain has TRBV19 and TRBJ1-6; a weak D match, TRBD1 (5 bases). Trimming removed 7 bases at V and 14 bases at J, with 21 bases between. Germline V lookup: CDR1 LNHDA, CDR2 SQIVND (reference sequence). The CDR3 covers 14 residues. In DNA form, the CDR3 reads TGTGCCAGTACCGCATCCGGGACTGCCGCCACCCTCCACTTT. It codes for CASTASGTAATLHF.

Here the CDR3 DNA reads TGTGCCAGCAGTACCGGGACTAGCGGATATACGCAGTATTTT. Protein product: CASSTGTSGYTQYF. The V gene is TRBV27, the J gene TRBJ2-3; 11 bases are a match to TRBD2. The CDR3 sequence is 14 residues long. The germline V gene encodes CDR1 MNHEY and CDR2 SMNVEV (reference sequence). Trimming at V came to 5 bases and at J to 7 bases, leaving 5 bases not matched to a gene.

This rearrangement joins TRBV5-1 to TRBJ2-3, with 7 bases that match TRBD1. The length of the CDR3 is 15 residues. With V trimmed by 0 bases and J by 11 bases, 12 bases remained unmatched. Germline V gene lookup returns CDR1 SGHRS and CDR2 YFSETQ. CDR3 sequence reads: CASSLVPRGTDLQYF. The CDR3 nucleotides read TGCGCCAGCAGCTTGGTGCCCAGGGGGACCGATCTGCAGTATTTT.

The chain combines TRBV27 with TRBJ2-3; perhaps D is TRBD1 or TRBD2 (6 bases each). Germline lookup yields CDR1 MNHEY and CDR2 SMNVEV (reference sequence). The V gene lost 8 bases and the J gene lost 1 base, with 25 bases spanning the gap. This CDR3 has 18 residues. The CDR3 protein is CASSPTGVSGAGTDTQYF. As DNA, the CDR3 is TGTGCCAGCTCCCCAACGGGCGTGTCGGGGGCCGGCACAGATACGCAGTATTTT.

The rearrangement links TRBV6-5 to TRBJ2-2; the D call may be TRBD1 or TRBD2 (7 bases each). CDR1 and CDR2 from the germline V gene are MNHEY and SVGAGI. The V gene lost 0 bases and the J gene lost 6 bases, with 14 bases spanning the gap. The CDR3 is 16 amino acids. For the CDR3, the DNA is TGTGCCAGCAGTTACTCCCCAGGGGGGGGACCCGGGGAGCTGTTTTTT. It yields the protein CASSYSPGGGPGELFF.

The V and J genes are TRBV19 and TRBJ2-7; D unclear. CDR1 LNHDA and CDR2 SQIVND come from the germline V gene (reference sequence). Trimming pared 4 bases from V and 0 bases from J, leaving 7 bases between. This CDR3 region has 13 residues. DNA of the CDR3: TGTGCCAGTAGTAGGGCAGACTCCTACGAGCAGTACTTC. Amino acid sequence: CASSRADSYEQYF.

This clone appeared a single time. The V and J genes are TRBV13 and TRBJ2-3, with a possible D match to TRBD2 (5 bases). Germline lookup yields CDR1 PRHDT and CDR2 FYEKMQ (reference sequence). Trimming removed 5 bases from V and 6 bases from J, with 27 bases in between. The CDR3 runs to 18 residues. The CDR3 reads CASSPPSHSGPRPDTQYF. The DNA for the CDR3 is TGTGCCAGCAGCCCCCCGAGCCACAGCGGCCCCCGGCCGGATACGCAGTATTTT.

This chain uses TRBV29-1 with TRBJ2-3; possibly TRBD1 for D (6 bases). The ends were cut back, 4 bases at V and 0 bases at J, with 20 bases in the middle. The CDR3 has 17 residues. The germline V gene encodes CDR1 SQVTM and CDR2 ANQGSEA. The CDR3 nucleotides read TGCAGCGTTGGGGGGAAAACGACAGGCCCCAGCACAGATACGCAGTATTTT. Residues: CSVGGKTTGPSTDTQYF.

The chain carries TRBV27 and TRBJ2-7; TRBD2 matches at 7 bases. CDR1 and CDR2 (germline): MNHEY, SMNVEV (reference sequence). CDR3 size: 14 residues. V gave up 4 bases and J gave up 0 bases; unmatched junction bases: 3. This chain's CDR3 is CASSWGGSSYEQYF. The CDR3 DNA reads TGTGCCAGCAGTTGGGGGGGGAGCTCCTACGAGCAGTACTTC.

The CDR3 is CASSQFNRGYYEQYF. CDR3 nucleotide sequence: TGCGCCAGCAGCCAGTTCAACAGGGGGTATTACGAGCAGTACTTC. This rearrangement joins TRBV4-1 to TRBJ2-7; 8 bases align to TRBD1. The CDR3 consists of 15 residues. J gave up 4 bases and V 3 bases, and 8 bases lay outside the gene matches. CDR1 is MGHRA, CDR2 YSYEKL, per germline.

This chain uses TRBV2 with TRBJ1-4, with D perhaps matching TRBD1 (6 bases). V gave up 5 bases and J gave up 0 bases, with 13 bases separating them. Germline V gene data show CDR1 as SNHLY and CDR2 as FYNNEI. The CDR3 covers 16 residues. DNA for the CDR3: TGTGCCAGCAGTCGGGACATAGAATCAACTAATGAAAAACTGTTTTTT. It yields the protein CASSRDIESTNEKLFF.

Points on this clone: A much larger clone differs by one base, so this may be a read error. The identical CDR3 is also encoded by other nucleotide sequences in the sample. V gene TRBV30 combines with J gene TRBJ1-5; no definite D call. CDR1 and CDR2 (germline): GTSNPN, SVGIG (reference sequence). Between the trimmed V and J ends, which lost 0 bases and 0 bases, there was a span of 3 bases. This CDR3 has 13 amino acids. This chain's CDR3 is CAWSVNSNQPQHF. The CDR3 DNA reads TGTGCCTGGAGTGTAAATAGCAATCAGCCCCAGCATTTT.

The V and J genes are TRBV9 and TRBJ2-1, with 11 positions matching TRBD2. The CDR3 extends over 16 amino acids. J was trimmed by 1 base and V by 2 bases; bases with no gene match: 2. Germline lookup yields CDR1 SGDLS and CDR2 YYNGEE. The CDR3 loop is CASSVRLAGSYNEQFF. The CDR3 DNA sequence: TGTGCCAGCAGCGTTCGACTAGCGGGATCCTACAATGAGCAGTTCTTC.

This clone was seen only once. The V and J genes are TRBV6-6 and TRBJ2-7; TRBD1 matches 7 bases. J was trimmed by 2 bases and V by 6 bases; bases with no gene match: 7. This CDR3 has 14 residues. CDR1 and CDR2 from the germline V gene are MNHNY and SVGAGI (reference sequence). The chain's CDR3 is CASSRTGGAYEQYF. In DNA form, the CDR3 reads TGTGCCAGCAGCCGGACAGGTGGTGCCTACGAGCAGTACTTC.

The J gene is TRBJ2-1, the V gene TRBV28; 10 bases are a match to TRBD2. The trim removed 4 bases at V and 0 bases at J, leaving 9 bases unmatched. Per germline, CDR1 MDHEN and CDR2 SYDVKM. There are 18 residues in the CDR3. CDR3 region: CASSSLAGDPSSYNEQFF. CDR3 DNA: TGTGCCAGCAGTTCGCTAGCGGGGGACCCGAGCTCCTACAATGAGCAGTTCTTC. The entire variable domain, with the rest obtained from reference TRBV28 and TRBJ2-1, is as follows: DVKVTQSSRYLVKRTGEKVFLECVQDMDHENMFWYRQDPGLGLRLIYFSYDVKMKEKGDIPEGYSVSREKKERFSLILESASTNQTSMYLCASSSLAGDPSSYNEQFFGPGTRLTVL.

CDR3 amino acids: CSAEGSSQYNEQFF. The CDR3 DNA reads TGCAGCGCCGAAGGGTCTAGCCAGTACAATGAGCAGTTCTTC. This chain uses TRBV29-1 with TRBJ2-1; the D gene is possibly TRBD2 (5 bases). CDR1 is SQVTM, CDR2 ANQGSEA, per germline. V was pared by 7 bases and J by 4 bases, with 17 bases between. The CDR3 contains 14 residues.

The genes are TRBV6-5 and TRBJ2-7; no definite D call. Germline V CDR1 and CDR2: MNHEY, SVGAGI. CDR3 length equals 16 residues. Trimming took off 4 bases at V and 3 bases at J, with 19 bases between the two ends. The CDR3 protein is CASSFSIGPKNYEQYF. As DNA, the CDR3 is TGTGCCAGCAGTTTTAGTATCGGACCGAAGAACTACGAGCAGTACTTC.